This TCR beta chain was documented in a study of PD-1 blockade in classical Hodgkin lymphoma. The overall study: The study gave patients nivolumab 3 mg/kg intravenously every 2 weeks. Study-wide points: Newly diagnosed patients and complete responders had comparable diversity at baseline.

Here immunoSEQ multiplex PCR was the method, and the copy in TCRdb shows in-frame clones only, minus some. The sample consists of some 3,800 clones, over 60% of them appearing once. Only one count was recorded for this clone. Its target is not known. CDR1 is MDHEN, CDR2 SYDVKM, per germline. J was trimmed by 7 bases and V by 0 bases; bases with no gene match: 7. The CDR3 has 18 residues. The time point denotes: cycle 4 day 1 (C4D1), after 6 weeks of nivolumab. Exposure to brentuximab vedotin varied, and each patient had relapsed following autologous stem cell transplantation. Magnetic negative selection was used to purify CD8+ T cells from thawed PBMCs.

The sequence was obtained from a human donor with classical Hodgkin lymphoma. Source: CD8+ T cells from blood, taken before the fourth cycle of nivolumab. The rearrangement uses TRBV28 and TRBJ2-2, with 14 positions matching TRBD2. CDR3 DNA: TGTGCCAGCAGTTTATGGACTAGCGGGAGGGCCGGGGACGGGGAGCTGTTTTTT. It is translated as CASSLWTSGRAGDGELFF.